This TCR beta chain appears in the sequencing data of a study of cytomegalovirus exposure and HLA in healthy donors. Study-wide results and limits: The study carried out a later analysis of TCR beta sequences. It associated 15,000 to 20,000 of them with specific HLA alleles at a false discovery rate of 0.05. Highest at DRB1 and lowest at HLA-C, TCR association rates differed among HLA loci in a later analysis.

This CDR3 region has 13 residues. V lost 8 bases, J lost 6 bases, and 5 bases stayed unmatched. Looked up from germline, CDR1 is SGHAT and CDR2 is FQNNGV. Note on this clone: Its antigen is unknown.

Researchers ran the PCR with 60 Vbeta and 13 Jbeta primers. The data were produced by immunoSEQ multiplex PCR, yet TCRdb's version contains in-frame clones alone and is incomplete. The sample shows hundreds of thousands of clones, less than 80% of them seen only once. This sequence originates from a girl aged 2-10 years in good health and CMV-seronegative. The sequenced material came from PBMCs. This sequence joins TRBV11-2 and TRBJ1-5, with 9 bases lining up with TRBD1. The CDR3: CASGTGFSQPQHF. The CDR3 DNA is TGTGCCAGCGGGACAGGGTTTAGTCAGCCCCAGCATTTT.